The present T cell receptor beta chain was sequenced within a study of blood T cell repertoires in COVID-19. Per the authors' pipeline: Reference gene primers were amplified, and this amplification served to estimate nucleated cell counts. Sequencing used immunoSEQ multiplex PCR; TCRdb keeps in-frame clones, though not all of them. V, J and clone size derive from that table, while D and trimming were established from the DNA sequence. The sample yields some 430,000 clones, roughly 88% seen once. Those who participated ranged in age from roughly 18 to 89 years and resided in 20 to 30 US areas. Each participant's cohort was designated according to participant-reported clinical history. Per germline, CDR1 SGHRS and CDR2 YFSETQ. Trimming removed 2 bases at V and 6 bases at J, with 9 bases between. The CDR3 length is 13 residues.

V and J are TRBV5-1 and TRBJ1-5, with D possibly being TRBD1 (6 bases). Sequenced material: PBMCs or T cells enriched from blood (not recorded which). This receptor was obtained from a man between 18 and 29 years old who had recovered from COVID-19. The CDR3 here is CASSLQGSQPQHF. CDR3 sequence (DNA): TGCGCCAGCAGCTTACAGGGAAGTCAGCCCCAGCATTTT. The full variable domain, its missing parts supplied by reference TRBV5-1 and TRBJ1-5, is KAGVTQTPRYLIKTRGQQVTLSCSPISGHRSVSWYQQTPGQGLQFLFEYFSETQRNKGNFPGRFSGRQFSNSRSEMNVSTLELGDSALYLCASSLQGSQPQHFGDGTRLSIL.